This TCR beta chain was captured by sequencing in a study of T cells in women clearing cervical HPV infection. For the study at large: Case blood was drawn a median approximately 150 days after lesion detection. Overall study findings and caveats: T-cell numbers per sample were unknown and may explain richness differences.

As for this clone: Its antigen is unidentified.

The repertoire was sequenced with immunoSEQ multiplex PCR; TCRdb's copy has only in-frame clones and lacks some. The table for this sample gives around 33,000 clones. The sequence derives from a woman between 18 and 70 years old with a cervical HPV16 infection that either progressed to CIN3+ or cleared (not recorded which). The sample comprised blood buffy coat.

The CDR3 region is CASRPTSGKYNEQFF. CDR3 DNA (partial): TGTGCCAGCAGACCGACTAGCGGGAAGTACAATGAG. This chain links TRBV7-9 with TRBJ2-1; the match to TRBD2 covers 11 bases. The observed sequence ends 3 residues before the CDR3 terminus, with the missing tail filled in from the germline J gene. Germline V gene data show CDR1 as SEHNR and CDR2 as FQNEAQ (reference sequence). V lost 6 bases, J lost 4 bases, and 5 bases stayed unmatched. This CDR3 spans 15 amino acids.